One sample yielded the 14 T cell receptor beta chains listed below, sequenced in a study of blood T cells in healthy people across ages. A sample-barcoded 5' primer and a J-beta primer mix were used in a second PCR of roughly 7 to 11 cycles. TCRdb used MiXCR to reprocess the 5' RACE reads, holding one entry per CDR3 protein. The repertoire holds 660,000 or so distinct CDR3 sequences, about 54% seen once, with over 35% in the top ten. The sequenced material came from blood. These TCRs come from a man aged 55 to 69 in good health.

The chain is built from TRBV7-9 and TRBJ1-5; 8 positions agree with TRBD1. The germline V gene encodes CDR1 SEHNR and CDR2 FQNEAQ (reference sequence). Trimming cost V 1 base and J 1 base; bases outside gene matches: 6. This CDR3 has 17 residues. CDR3 bases: TGTGCCAGCAGCTTAGTGTTGGCAGGGGGCAGCAATCAGCCCCAGCATTTT. Its translation is CASSLVLAGGSNQPQHF.

The rearrangement joins TRBV4-1 to TRBJ1-2; TRBD1 might be the D (6 bases). Per the germline V gene, CDR1 is MGHRA and CDR2 is YSYEKL. Trimming left V 0 bases short and J 4 bases short, with 15 bases between. This CDR3 has 16 residues. The CDR3 region is CASSQDGAGEPYGYTF. CDR3 nucleotide sequence: TGCGCCAGCAGCCAAGATGGGGCAGGGGAACCCTATGGCTACACCTTC.

The V call is TRBV29-1, the J call TRBJ2-3, with 14 bases that match TRBD2. J was trimmed by 11 bases and V by 5 bases; bases with no gene match: 15. CDR1 is SQVTM and CDR2 is ANQGSEA in the germline V gene. This CDR3 is 16 amino acids long. As DNA, the CDR3 is TGCAGCGTTTCCCCCGGACTAGCGGGGGGAAAGAGGGGGCAGTATTTT. Translation gives CSVSPGLAGGKRGQYF.

This chain joins TRBV3-1 and TRBJ2-5; no definite D call. Germline-derived CDR1 and CDR2 are LGHDT and YNNKEL (reference sequence). The CDR3 totals 14 residues. V was trimmed by 4 bases and J by 1 base, leaving 10 bases between them. The CDR3 DNA follows: TGTGCCAGCAGCCCAGACATCCCCCAAGAGACCCAGTACTTC. Amino acids: CASSPDIPQETQYF.

The chain has TRBV6-5 and TRBJ2-4; D uncertain. TRBJ2-7 explains the end of the DNA better; the J call may be wrong. Germline V gives CDR1 MNHEY, CDR2 SVGAGI. CDR3 size: 13 residues. CDR3 bases: TGTGCCAGCACCAGTAACACGGCCTACGAGCAGTACTTC. Its protein is CASTSNTAYEQYF.

This clonotype was observed a few times. The chain is built from TRBV7-2 and TRBJ1-6; no clear D. Germline V gives CDR1 SGHTA, CDR2 FQGNSA. The germline V and J ends were trimmed by 5 bases and 4 bases, with 6 bases remaining between them. This CDR3 region has 13 residues. The CDR3 sequence: CASSPAYNSPLHF. DNA of the CDR3: TGTGCCAGCAGCCCAGCGTATAATTCACCCCTCCACTTT. The variable domain in full, completed from reference TRBV7-2 and TRBJ1-6, reads GAGVSQSPSNKVTEKGKDVELRCDPISGHTALYWYRQSLGQGLEFLIYFQGNSAPDKSGLPSDRFSAERTGGSVSTLTIQRTQQEDSAVYLCASSPAYNSPLHFGNGTRLTVT.

V usage is TRBV29-1 and J usage is TRBJ1-2; 8 nucleotides match TRBD1. J was trimmed by 7 bases and V by 1 base; bases with no gene match: 8. Germline CDR1 is SQVTM and CDR2 is ANQGSEA. The length of the CDR3 is 14 residues. This CDR3 reads CSVEALGQGSGYTF. CDR3 sequence (DNA): TGCAGCGTTGAAGCCCTAGGACAGGGAAGTGGCTACACCTTC. The complete variable domain, with remaining parts taken from reference TRBV29-1 and TRBJ1-2, reads SAVISQKPSRDICQRGTSLTIQCQVDSQVTMMFWYRQQPGQSLTLIATANQGSEATYESGFVIDKFPISRPNLTFSTLTVSNMSPEDSSIYLCSVEALGQGSGYTFGSGTRLTVV.

The chain is built from TRBV3-1 and TRBJ1-1; a weak D match, TRBD1 (6 bases). V was trimmed by 4 bases and J by 9 bases, leaving 12 bases between them. The CDR3 sequence is 12 residues long. The V gene's germline CDR1 is LGHDT and CDR2 YNNKEL (reference sequence). The CDR3 protein is CASSPGQLKAFF. Here the CDR3 DNA reads TGTGCCAGCAGCCCCGGACAGTTAAAAGCTTTCTTT.

A few counts support this clonotype. One end of the junction fails to match germline, which may point to a read error. V gene TRBV5-1 combines with J gene TRBJ1-2, with D tentatively TRBD1 (5 bases). The CDR3 runs 17 residues. Germline V gene sequence: CDR1 SGHRS, CDR2 YFSETQ. The CDR3 coding sequence is TGCGTCAGCAGCTTGGATGGGGCAGGGAGTGATCACTATGGCTACACCTTC. Encoded protein: CVSSLDGAGSDHYGYTF.

The chain carries TRBV4-1 and TRBJ2-1, with 9 bases identical to TRBD2. This CDR3 is 15 amino acids long. CDR1 is MGHRA, CDR2 YSYEKL, per germline. The V and J ends lost 1 base and 6 bases, in that order; junction bases with no gene match: 4. This CDR3 is CASSQVGTSLNEQFF. As DNA, the CDR3 is TGCGCCAGCAGCCAAGTCGGGACTAGCCTCAATGAGCAGTTCTTC.

This clonotype was observed a few times. The chain carries TRBV4-1 and TRBJ1-2; D is unresolved. This CDR3 has 12 residues. The germline V gene encodes CDR1 MGHRA and CDR2 YSYEKL. The germline V and J ends were trimmed by 3 bases and 4 bases, with 6 bases remaining between them. CDR3 protein: CASSHVVYGYTF. The CDR3 DNA follows: TGCGCCAGCAGCCATGTGGTCTATGGCTACACCTTC.

Comments on this clonotype: Just one base apart from a much larger clone, this may be a read error. This chain connects TRBV6-1 to TRBJ2-7; D might be TRBD1 or TRBD2, each matching 5 bases. This CDR3 region has 14 residues. Germline values: CDR1 MNHNS, CDR2 SASEGT. The V end lost 8 bases, the J end lost 7 bases, and 21 bases lay between the germline ends. The CDR3 sequence: CASEGFNLNNEQYF. CDR3 coding DNA: TGTGCCAGCGAGGGGTTTAACCTTAACAATGAGCAGTACTTC.

The gene calls are TRBV6-2 or TRBV6-3 and TRBJ2-1; TRBD2 aligns across 9 bases. Germline V gene sequence: CDR1 MNHEY, CDR2 SVGEGT. The CDR3 is 15 residues long. The ends lost 5 bases at V and 2 bases at J; junction bases unmatched: 4. The CDR3 loop is CASSPLAGTYNEQFF. In nucleotides, the CDR3 is TGTGCCAGCAGTCCGCTAGCGGGGACCTACAATGAGCAGTTCTTC.

The J gene is TRBJ2-1, the V gene TRBV14; 9 positions match TRBD2. With 5 bases clipped from V and 3 bases from J, the junction kept 8 bases outside the gene matches. Germline V gives CDR1 SGHDN, CDR2 FVKESK. The CDR3 covers 16 residues. Written as DNA, the CDR3 is TGTGCCAGCAGCTTAGGAGCGGGGGGCCGCTACAATGAGCAGTTCTTC. Protein: CASSLGAGGRYNEQFF.